This T cell receptor beta chain is drawn from a study of neurological immune-mediated disorders. Each CDR3 protein is one row after TCRdb ran MiXCR on the 5' RACE reads. The repertoire holds about 40,000 distinct CDR3 sequences, with more than 2% as singletons. This clonotype was picked up many times. V was clipped by 3 bases and J by 4 bases; unmatched bases: 0. The CDR3 is 13 amino acids. The germline V gene encodes CDR1 SGHDT and CDR2 YYEEEE. The rearrangement links TRBV5-6 to TRBJ2-5, with TRBD1 matching 10 bases. The sample comprised PBMCs. This clonotype originated in a man aged 50-59 years with multiple sclerosis. CDR3 in amino acids: CASSWDRGETQYF. For the CDR3, the DNA is TGTGCCAGCAGCTGGGACAGGGGAGAGACCCAGTACTTC.